Detailed here is one TCR beta chain. CDR3 length: 15 residues. Trimming removed 3 bases from V and 1 base from J, with 13 bases in between. The germline CDR1 and CDR2 sequences are SGDLS and YYNGEE. The record originates from a study of sequential checkpoint blockade in melanoma. Profiling relied on immunoSEQ multiplex PCR, and the TCRdb table lists in-frame clones only, not all of them. The sample has under 15,000 clones; 60% to 80% are singletons. Treatment meaning: randomized to nivolumab then ipilimumab (arm A) or the reverse (arm B). The chain has TRBV9 and TRBJ1-1; D might be TRBD1 (6 bases). This specimen consisted of CD8+ T cells sorted from blood (inferred from file names), obtained from a patient given nivolumab and ipilimumab in sequence. The sequence was collected from a human donor with melanoma. The CDR3 DNA reads TGTGCCAGCAGCGAAGGGGGGAGGGAGAACACTGAAGCTTTCTTT. It encodes CASSEGGRENTEAFF.